A single sample is the source of the 27 T cell receptor beta chains below, sequenced in a study of cytomegalovirus exposure and HLA in healthy donors. PCR amplification relied on 60 Vbeta primers (plus 13 Jbeta primers). Some clones are missing from TCRdb's copy, which holds only in-frame ones; the method was immunoSEQ multiplex PCR. The sample has 70,000 to 90,000 clones; 55% to 65% are singletons. Sequencing was carried out using PBMCs. The receptors were gathered from a woman aged 40-49 years in good health and CMV-seropositive.

The rearrangement links TRBV18 to TRBJ1-2; D remains unclear. The ends were cut back, 0 bases at V and 3 bases at J, with 17 bases in the middle. Germline assignment: CDR1 KGHSH and CDR2 LQKENI. CDR3 length: 17 amino acids. The CDR3 reads CASSPPYPGIGHYGYTF. CDR3 DNA: TGTGCCAGCTCACCACCCTATCCGGGGATAGGCCACTATGGCTACACCTTC.

About this clone: The junction does not match germline at one end; this may be a read error. This rearrangement joins TRBV2 to TRBJ1-1, with D tentatively TRBD1 (6 bases). CDR3 length: 13 residues. Germline CDR1 SNHLY, CDR2 FYNNEI. CDR3 nucleotides: TGTGCCAGCAGTGAAGTGGTCAGGGGAGAAGGGAACTTT. Translated: CASSEVVRGEGNF.

This sequence joins TRBV27 and TRBJ2-7; the match to TRBD1 covers 9 bases. The CDR3 contains 15 residues. Germline values: CDR1 MNHEY, CDR2 SMNVEV (reference sequence). The V and J ends lost 5 bases and 6 bases, in that order; junction bases with no gene match: 11. CDR3 DNA: TGTGCCAGCAGTCCCTCCCTCGGGACAGGGTTCGAGCAGTACTTC. Translation gives CASSPSLGTGFEQYF.

This clone occurred a few times. The chain employs TRBV7-9 and TRBJ1-1; 7 bases are a match to TRBD1. V shed 5 bases and J 11 bases; nucleotides not matched to a gene: 11. The CDR3 has 13 residues. The germline V gene encodes CDR1 SEHNR and CDR2 FQNEAQ (reference sequence). The CDR3 protein is CASSPVGGLSAFF. CDR3 nucleotides: TGTGCCAGCAGCCCAGTAGGGGGCTTGAGTGCTTTCTTT.

This clone was picked up a small number of times. Within the sample, other DNA sequences also encode this same CDR3. This chain links TRBV19 with TRBJ2-7; 9 bases match TRBD1. The germline CDR1 and CDR2 sequences are LNHDA and SQIVND (reference sequence). This CDR3 is built from 14 residues. The junction had 4 bases not matched to a gene; V was cut back by 3 bases and J by 4 bases. The chain's CDR3 is CASSIGTGLYEQYF. The CDR3 DNA is TGTGCCAGTAGTATTGGGACAGGGTTATACGAGCAGTACTTC.

V gene TRBV4-3 combines with J gene TRBJ2-7; 8 bases align to TRBD1. The CDR3 has 16 amino acids. CDR1 is LGHNA and CDR2 is YSLEER in the germline V gene. With 0 bases clipped from V and 5 bases from J, the junction kept 9 bases outside the gene matches. In nucleotides, the CDR3 is TGCGCCAGCAGCCAAGATCTGAGGACAGGGCGAAACGAGCAGTACTTC. Its translation: CASSQDLRTGRNEQYF.

This clone was found a few times. The genes are TRBV5-4 and TRBJ1-1; 7 nucleotides agree with TRBD1. The V segment lost 5 bases and the J segment 3 bases; nucleotides outside the gene matches: 7. Germline lookup yields CDR1 SGHNT and CDR2 YYREEE (reference sequence). CDR3 size: 14 residues. DNA of the CDR3: TGTGCCAGCAGTGACAGGGTAGGAGACACTGAAGCTTTCTTT. Protein: CASSDRVGDTEAFF.

V is TRBV4-1 and J is TRBJ2-3, with D perhaps TRBD2 (5 bases). Trimming shortened V by 2 bases and J by 4 bases, and 10 bases separated the two germline ends. The germline V gene encodes CDR1 MGHRA and CDR2 YSYEKL. The CDR3 sequence is 14 residues long. This CDR3 reads CASSQTSNSDTQYF. CDR3 DNA: TGCGCCAGCAGCCAAACTAGTAACTCAGATACGCAGTATTTT.

This clone has just one count. V gene TRBV7-2 combines with J gene TRBJ2-1; TRBD1 matches at 8 bases. Germline CDR1 and CDR2: SGHTA and FQGNSA. This CDR3 is built from 13 residues. Trimming cost V 11 bases and J 5 bases; bases outside gene matches: 8. The CDR3 loop reads CAGSSTGDNEQFF. The CDR3 region has the DNA TGTGCCGGATCGTCGACAGGGGACAATGAGCAGTTCTTC.

This clone occurred once. The chain is built from TRBV4-3 and TRBJ2-7, with 8 nucleotides matching TRBD1. The CDR3 runs 16 residues. Per germline, CDR1 LGHNA and CDR2 YSLEER. J lost 3 bases, V lost 2 bases, and 9 bases had no gene match. Here the CDR3 reads CASSQPLDRAYYEQYF. In DNA, the CDR3 is TGCGCCAGCAGCCAACCACTGGACAGGGCCTACTACGAGCAGTACTTC.

The chain employs TRBV7-2 and TRBJ1-1; TRBD1 might be the D (6 bases). There are 14 residues in the CDR3. Germline V gives CDR1 SGHTA, CDR2 FQGNSA. V dropped 2 bases and J dropped 4 bases, with 11 bases sitting between them. CDR3 residues: CASSLSGVGTEAFF. Here the CDR3 DNA reads TGTGCCAGCAGCTTATCAGGGGTTGGCACTGAAGCTTTCTTT. Full variable domain (outside the CDR3, taken from reference TRBV7-2 and TRBJ1-1): GAGVSQSPSNKVTEKGKDVELRCDPISGHTALYWYRQSLGQGLEFLIYFQGNSAPDKSGLPSDRFSAERTGGSVSTLTIQRTQQEDSAVYLCASSLSGVGTEAFFGQGTRLTVV.

This sequence joins TRBV4-3 and TRBJ2-2; the match to TRBD2 covers 13 bases. Trimming at V came to 1 base and at J to 6 bases, leaving 2 bases not matched to a gene. The CDR3 is made up of 16 amino acids. Germline CDR1 LGHNA, CDR2 YSLEER. CDR3 region: CASSQGTSGSPGELFF. In DNA form, the CDR3 reads TGCGCCAGCAGCCAAGGGACTAGCGGGAGTCCCGGGGAGCTGTTTTTT.

In DNA form, the CDR3 reads TGTGCCAGCAGTTTAACGGGCAGGGATACCTACGAGCAGTACTTC. It is translated as CASSLTGRDTYEQYF. This sequence joins TRBV27 and TRBJ2-7, with a possible D match to TRBD1 (5 bases). Trimming removed 2 bases from V and 2 bases from J, with 13 bases in between. Looked up from germline, CDR1 is MNHEY and CDR2 is SMNVEV (reference sequence). The CDR3 runs 15 residues.

V is TRBV19 and J is TRBJ2-3; 8 bases map to TRBD2. V trimming: 3 bases; J trimming: 5 bases; junction bases outside the gene matches: 4. The germline gives CDR1 LNHDA, CDR2 SQIVND (reference sequence). The CDR3 covers 14 residues. The DNA of the CDR3 is TGTGCCAGTAGTATCCTAGCGGGTAGAGATACGCAGTATTTT. Protein sequence: CASSILAGRDTQYF.

The rearrangement joins TRBV28 to TRBJ2-1; 10 bases agree with TRBD2. This CDR3 contains 16 residues. J was trimmed by 8 bases and V by 7 bases; bases with no gene match: 14. Per the germline V gene, CDR1 is MDHEN and CDR2 is SYDVKM. The CDR3 region is CASNSYGASGSYEQFF. CDR3 sequence (DNA): TGTGCCAGCAATTCATATGGCGCTAGCGGGAGCTATGAGCAGTTCTTC.

The chain couples TRBV25-1 to TRBJ1-1; D perhaps matches TRBD1 (5 bases). Germline lookup yields CDR1 MGHDK and CDR2 SYGVNS. V lost 4 bases, J lost 7 bases, and 16 bases lay in between. The CDR3 extends over 14 amino acids. CDR3 protein: CASSGTGTGGEAFF. DNA for the CDR3: TGTGCCAGCAGTGGGACCGGGACCGGGGGTGAAGCTTTCTTT.

This clone appeared a few times. This rearrangement joins TRBV7-9 to TRBJ2-6; possibly TRBD2 for D (6 bases). Germline V gives CDR1 SEHNR, CDR2 FQNEAQ (reference sequence). V was pared by 5 bases and J by 2 bases, with 16 bases between. CDR3 length equals 17 residues. As DNA, the CDR3 is TGTGCCAGCAGCCCCGCGGACTTAGCGGCTGGGGCCAACGTCCTGACTTTC. It is translated as CASSPADLAAGANVLTF.

The chain employs TRBV7-8 and TRBJ2-3, with 9 bases aligning to TRBD2. Germline V gives CDR1 SGHVS, CDR2 FQNEAQ. V shed 6 bases and J 4 bases; nucleotides not matched to a gene: 11. There are 16 residues in the CDR3. CDR3 DNA: TGTGCCAGCAGTCCCCCACTGCGGGAGGGGCCAGATACGCAGTATTTT. Amino acids: CASSPPLREGPDTQYF.

The chain recombines TRBV4-3 with TRBJ2-1; D perhaps matches TRBD2 (6 bases). Deletions cut 0 bases from V and 0 bases from J, with 12 bases between. Germline CDR1 and CDR2: LGHNA and YSLEER. The CDR3 contains 17 residues. The CDR3 is CASSQDWGLNSYNEQFF. CDR3 nucleotide sequence: TGCGCCAGCAGCCAAGACTGGGGACTTAACTCCTACAATGAGCAGTTCTTC.

This clone was seen a handful of times. The chain uses TRBV5-6 and TRBJ2-6; D unclear. Between the trimmed V and J ends, which lost 2 bases and 4 bases, there was a span of 4 bases. Per the germline V gene, CDR1 is SGHDT and CDR2 is YYEEEE. The CDR3 covers 13 residues. CDR3 in DNA: TGTGCCAGCAGCTTCTACGGGGCCAACGTCCTGACTTTC. Amino acids: CASSFYGANVLTF.

J is TRBJ2-7 and V is TRBV29-1; TRBD2 agrees at 7 bases. Germline V gene data show CDR1 as SQVTM and CDR2 as ANQGSEA. This CDR3 region has 15 residues. J lost 2 bases, V lost 7 bases, and 14 bases had no gene match. CDR3 sequence: CSARGDDQSAYEQYF. In DNA form, the CDR3 reads TGCAGCGCCCGGGGGGACGATCAAAGCGCCTACGAGCAGTACTTC.

This clone was detected only a few times. The V and J genes are TRBV6-1 and TRBJ2-7; 9 bases map to TRBD2. V shed 0 bases, J shed 4 bases, and the junction held 10 bases outside the gene matches. CDR1 MNHNS and CDR2 SASEGT come from the germline V gene. The CDR3 covers 17 residues. The CDR3 sequence is CASSEAATSGGRYEQYF. The CDR3, as DNA: TGTGCCAGCAGTGAAGCCGCGACTAGCGGAGGCCGGTACGAGCAGTACTTC.

This chain joins TRBV28 and TRBJ2-7; 7 bases line up with TRBD1. Germline CDR1 reads MDHEN; CDR2 reads SYDVKM. The CDR3 is 15 residues long. The trim removed 6 bases at V and 1 base at J, leaving 9 bases unmatched. The DNA of the CDR3 is TGTGCCAGCAGCCCCAGGGGGATTGCGTCCTACGAGCAGTACTTC. Translation gives CASSPRGIASYEQYF.

The chain employs TRBV5-4 and TRBJ1-4; TRBD1 aligns across 9 bases. The CDR3 contains 14 residues. V shed 7 bases, J shed 7 bases, and the junction held 8 bases outside the gene matches. Germline V gene data show CDR1 as SGHNT and CDR2 as YYREEE (reference sequence). The CDR3 reads CASHLQGATEKLFF. The CDR3 DNA reads as TGTGCCAGCCATTTACAGGGGGCGACTGAAAAACTGTTTTTT.

The chain couples TRBV28 to TRBJ2-5; TRBD2 matches at 7 bases. Germline-derived CDR1 and CDR2 are MDHEN and SYDVKM. This CDR3 comprises 14 residues. Trimming took 5 bases from V and 0 from J; bases not matched to a gene: 3. CDR3 in DNA: TGTGCCAGCAGTACCGCGGGGGACCAAGAGACCCAGTACTTC. Translating gives CASSTAGDQETQYF.

This CDR3 reads CASSLGQGYYGYTF. The CDR3 DNA reads TGTGCCAGCAGCTTAGGGCAGGGGTACTATGGCTACACCTTC. V usage is TRBV11-2 and J usage is TRBJ1-2, with D tentatively TRBD1 (6 bases). CDR1 is SGHAT and CDR2 is FQNNGV in the germline V gene. V dropped 1 base and J dropped 3 bases, with 9 bases sitting between them. CDR3 size: 14 residues. The full variable domain, completed using reference TRBV11-2 and TRBJ1-2, is EAGVAQSPRYKIIEKRQSVAFWCNPISGHATLYWYQQILGQGPKLLIQFQNNGVVDDSQLPKDRFSAERLKGVDSTLKIQPAKLEDSAVYLCASSLGQGYYGYTFGSGTRLTVV.

The chain is built from TRBV29-1 and TRBJ2-3; D may be TRBD1 (7 bases). CDR1 SQVTM and CDR2 ANQGSEA come from the germline V gene. V was pared by 3 bases and J by 0 bases, with 13 bases between. CDR3 length: 15 amino acids. The CDR3 loop is CSVDRAGQSTDTQYF. The DNA of the CDR3 is TGCAGCGTTGATAGGGCGGGACAGAGCACAGATACGCAGTATTTT.